This T cell receptor beta chain is from a study of PD-L1 blockade in urothelial cancer. Background on the study: Male sex and bladder-origin urothelial cancer were recorded for about 90% of the roughly 30 patients.

Regarding time point: pretreatment peripheral blood. TCRdb's copy holds only in-frame clones and misses some; the assay was immunoSEQ multiplex PCR. In the table there are around 68,000 clones, about 81% of which are singletons. This clone was found once. V was pared by 7 bases and J by 3 bases, with 7 bases between. CDR3 length: 11 residues. Germline V gene sequence: CDR1 MDHEN, CDR2 SYDVKM. V usage is TRBV28 and J usage is TRBJ2-7; D unresolved. This TCR derives from a man aged 65 to 85 with urothelial cancer. The input for sequencing was PBMCs, taken around atezolizumab (anti-PD-L1) treatment. As DNA, the CDR3 is TGTGCCAGCACCTCCGTCTACGAGCAGTACTTC. As protein: CASTSVYEQYF.